This T cell receptor (beta chain) comes out of a study of human T cells and chemical hapten exposure. Whole-study context: Sensitization employed 2% DPC on roughly 2 cm by roughly 2 cm of upper inner arm skin.

In regard to this clonotype: Its specificity is unknown.

Using its own MiXCR run on the RACE reads, TCRdb lists one record per CDR3 protein. Of 270,000 or so distinct CDR3 sequences listed, roughly 7.4% were seen once; the top ten hold 1.2%. Study findings and constraints: DPC sensitization did not alter TCRs above 1 in 1000 frequency.

As to time point: pre-sensitization, week 0. The sample's treatment: therapeutic diphenylcyclopropenone sensitization with weekly scalp DPC. The study extracted total RNA from unfractionated whole blood. The V gene end was trimmed by 8 bases and the J gene end by 3 bases; junction bases not matched to a gene: 10. CDR1 is DFQATT, CDR2 SNEGSKA, per germline (reference sequence). The CDR3 sequence is 14 residues long. Here the sequenced sample was whole blood, taken in connection with sensitization to the hapten diphenylcyclopropenone (DPC). This receptor was taken from a man aged 18 to 30 with alopecia areata. Some clones in this sample may be carry-over from other donors' samples. The rearrangement joins TRBV20-1 to TRBJ1-2; 9 nucleotides line up with TRBD1. CDR3 amino acids: CSSKVDRGDYGYTF. The CDR3, as DNA: TGCAGTTCGAAAGTTGACAGGGGGGACTATGGCTACACCTTC.